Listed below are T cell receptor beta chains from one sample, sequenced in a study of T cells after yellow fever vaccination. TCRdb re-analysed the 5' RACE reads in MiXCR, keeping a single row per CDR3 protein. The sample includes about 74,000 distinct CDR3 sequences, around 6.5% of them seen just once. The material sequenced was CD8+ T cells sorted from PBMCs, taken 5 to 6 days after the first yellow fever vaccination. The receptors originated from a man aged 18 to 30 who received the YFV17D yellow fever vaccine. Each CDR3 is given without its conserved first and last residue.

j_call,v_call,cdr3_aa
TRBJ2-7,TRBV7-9,ASSFRSGGPSSYEQY
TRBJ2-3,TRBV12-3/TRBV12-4,ASGSGLTSSDTQY
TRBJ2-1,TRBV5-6,ASSWTGGSYNEQF
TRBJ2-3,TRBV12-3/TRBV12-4,ASTPGQGTDTQY
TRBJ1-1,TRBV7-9,ASSFPEAF
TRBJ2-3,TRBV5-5,ASRILQGPPTDTQY
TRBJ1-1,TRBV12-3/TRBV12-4,ASSPGDQLSDTEAF
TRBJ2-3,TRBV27,ASTAHLGNTDTQY
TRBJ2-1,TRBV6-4,ASSDSPSGGADEQF
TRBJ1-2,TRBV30,AWARDGYT
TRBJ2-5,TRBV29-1,SERQRGKETQY
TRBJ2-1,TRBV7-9,ASSQGGGGTYNEQF
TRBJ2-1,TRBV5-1,ASSLYPEGADNEQF
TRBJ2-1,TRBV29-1,SVEDAGADGSDEQF
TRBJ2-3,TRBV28,ASSLLQGNTQY
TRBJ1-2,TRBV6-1,ASRLLRDSYYGYT
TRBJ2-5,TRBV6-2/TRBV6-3,ASSFTGAGETQY
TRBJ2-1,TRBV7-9,ASSGPGVPYNEQF
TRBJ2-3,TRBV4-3,ASSQAWRGQGDTQY
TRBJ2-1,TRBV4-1,ASSPLTSGGTNNEQF
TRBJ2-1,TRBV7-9,ASSLVGISYNEQF
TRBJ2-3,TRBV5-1,ASSLTLKKAVDTQY
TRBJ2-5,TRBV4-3,ASSPDRRGDQY
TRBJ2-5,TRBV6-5,ASSYSGREETQY
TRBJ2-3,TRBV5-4,ASSFVGPSTDTQY
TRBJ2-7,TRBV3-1,ASSQDTRGDLYEQY
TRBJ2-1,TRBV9,ASSVRGGTYNEQF
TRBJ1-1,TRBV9,ASSPMAGEDTEAF
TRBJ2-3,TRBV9,ASSVEAGGADTQY
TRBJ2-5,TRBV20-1,SAATLWDLGETQY
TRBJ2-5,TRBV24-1,ATSDLQGAEETQY
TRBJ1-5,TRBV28,ASTLRLTGWNQPQH
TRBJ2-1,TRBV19,ASSNFRLAGDNEQF
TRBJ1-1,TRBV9,ASSVAGDWGNTEAF
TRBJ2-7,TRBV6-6,ASSHQQGNEQY
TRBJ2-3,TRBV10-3,AISAGLADTDTQY
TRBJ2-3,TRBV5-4,ASSHEGGGTTDTQY
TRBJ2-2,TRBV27,ASRRGANTRELF
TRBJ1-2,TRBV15,ATSRDFRSSNYGYT
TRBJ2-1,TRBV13,ASSLRQGPSYNEQF
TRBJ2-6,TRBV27,ASRTGGGNVLT
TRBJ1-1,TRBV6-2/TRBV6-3,ASKDRPAGPEAF
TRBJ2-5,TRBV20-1,SAWGLAGVQETQY
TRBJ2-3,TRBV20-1,SARDPTSGLTDTQY
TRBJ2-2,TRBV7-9,ASSLYSAGGYTGELF
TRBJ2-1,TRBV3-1,ASSQGRAAYNEQF
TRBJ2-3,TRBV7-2,ASSLRGSALDTQY
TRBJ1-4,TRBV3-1,ASSQDWRDRHEKLF
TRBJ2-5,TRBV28,ASSPGTSGRLTQETQY
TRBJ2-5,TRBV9,ASSEAGSYQETQY
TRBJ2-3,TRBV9,ACCQHGGGAWSDTQY
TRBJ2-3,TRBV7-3,ASSSGTEFGDTQY
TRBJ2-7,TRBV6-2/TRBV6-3,ASSFGAGNEQY
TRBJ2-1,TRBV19,ASSMGSGGPLSQF
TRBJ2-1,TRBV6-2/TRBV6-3,ASRYLAEGGHNEQF
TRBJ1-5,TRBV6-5,ASSYGTGPDQPQH